The T cell receptor (beta chain) under discussion was sequenced for a study of cytomegalovirus exposure and HLA in healthy donors. Study background: Out of 180 million or so T cells, an earlier analysis found some 120 million unique TCR beta sequences in total.

This clone was recorded a few times. The antigen is undetermined. Overall study findings and caveats: In a later analysis, common viral pathogens appeared linked to several of the most significant clusters.

CDR1 SGHTS and CDR2 YDEGEE come from the germline V gene. The CDR3 extends over 12 amino acids. V lost 0 bases, J lost 6 bases, and 7 bases lay in between. PCR employed 60 Vbeta and 13 Jbeta primers. Generated by immunoSEQ multiplex PCR, the TCRdb table keeps only in-frame clones and is missing some. The sample holds tens of thousands of clones, over 60% seen once. Sequences were obtained from PBMCs. This chain joins TRBV5-8 and TRBJ2-7; weak D call: TRBD1 (6 bases). The receptor's source is a woman between 40 and 50 years old in good health and CMV-seropositive. The CDR3 spells CASSLDRVEQYF. The CDR3 region has the DNA TGTGCCAGCAGCTTGGACAGGGTCGAGCAGTACTTC. Together with reference TRBV5-8 and TRBJ2-7, the CDR3 gives the full variable domain: EAGVTQSPTHLIKTRGQQATLRCSPISGHTSVYWYQQALGLGLQFLLWYDEGEERNRGNFPPRFSGRQFPNYSSELNVNALELEDSALYLCASSLDRVEQYFGPGTRLTVT.